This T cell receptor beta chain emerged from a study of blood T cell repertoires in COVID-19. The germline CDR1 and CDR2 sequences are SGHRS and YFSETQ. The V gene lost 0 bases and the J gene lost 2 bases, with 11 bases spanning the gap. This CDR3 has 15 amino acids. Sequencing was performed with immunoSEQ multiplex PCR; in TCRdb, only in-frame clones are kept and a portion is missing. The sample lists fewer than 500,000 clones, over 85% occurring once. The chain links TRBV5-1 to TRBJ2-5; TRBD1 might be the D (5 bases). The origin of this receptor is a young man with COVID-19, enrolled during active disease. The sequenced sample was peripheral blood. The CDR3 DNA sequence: TGCGCCAGCAGCTTGGGACAGCAGCTACAAGAGACCCAGTACTTC. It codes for CASSLGQQLQETQYF. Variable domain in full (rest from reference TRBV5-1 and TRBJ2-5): KAGVTQTPRYLIKTRGQQVTLSCSPISGHRSVSWYQQTPGQGLQFLFEYFSETQRNKGNFPGRFSGRQFSNSRSEMNVSTLELGDSALYLCASSLGQQLQETQYFGPGTRLLVL.